This T cell receptor beta chain is drawn from a study of OX40 agonist ivuxolimab in advanced cancers. Overall study context: Across the patients, intravenous ivuxolimab was delivered every 2 weeks at 0.01 to 10 mg/kg. Partial responses were recorded for three patients, including one with hepatocellular carcinoma and two with cutaneous melanoma. Study conclusions and caveats: Antigen specificity was not determined for the expanded peripheral T cells. In the 0.1 to 3.0 mg/kg range, CD4+ and CD8+ blood T cells had expanded clonally by week 6.

Sequencing was performed with immunoSEQ multiplex PCR; in TCRdb, only in-frame clones are kept and a portion is missing. Altogether about 48,000 clones are present, over 80% being singletons, with the ten largest covering approximately 1%. Turning to this clone: Its specificity is not known.

The CDR3 has 15 amino acids. The V gene's germline CDR1 is MNHEY and CDR2 SVGAGI. V lost 0 bases and J lost 7, with 15 bases in between. The source was CD4+ or CD8+ T cells sorted from blood, collected in a trial of the OX40 agonist ivuxolimab. The chain employs TRBV6-5 and TRBJ1-2; maybe TRBD1 (6 bases). This TCR derives from an adult with an advanced solid tumor such as melanoma, head and neck, liver or kidney cancer. The chain's CDR3 is CASSYSSQGRRGYTF. The CDR3 DNA sequence: TGTGCCAGCAGTTACTCGAGTCAGGGGAGGCGTGGCTACACCTTC.